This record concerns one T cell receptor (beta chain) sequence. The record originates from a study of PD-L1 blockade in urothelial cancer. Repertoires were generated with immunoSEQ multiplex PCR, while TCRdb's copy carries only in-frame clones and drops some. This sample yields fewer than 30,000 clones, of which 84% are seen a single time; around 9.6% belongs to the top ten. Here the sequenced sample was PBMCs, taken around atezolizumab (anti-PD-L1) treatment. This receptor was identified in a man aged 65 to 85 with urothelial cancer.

The CDR3: CASIPGTGVTGELFF. In nucleotides, the CDR3 is TGTGCCAGCATCCCCGGGACAGGGGTAACCGGGGAGCTGTTTTTT. J is TRBJ2-2 and V is TRBV2, with TRBD1 matching 10 bases. Germline V gives CDR1 SNHLY, CDR2 FYNNEI. V dropped 7 bases and J dropped 5; count of bases not matched to a gene: 7. The CDR3 length is 15 residues.